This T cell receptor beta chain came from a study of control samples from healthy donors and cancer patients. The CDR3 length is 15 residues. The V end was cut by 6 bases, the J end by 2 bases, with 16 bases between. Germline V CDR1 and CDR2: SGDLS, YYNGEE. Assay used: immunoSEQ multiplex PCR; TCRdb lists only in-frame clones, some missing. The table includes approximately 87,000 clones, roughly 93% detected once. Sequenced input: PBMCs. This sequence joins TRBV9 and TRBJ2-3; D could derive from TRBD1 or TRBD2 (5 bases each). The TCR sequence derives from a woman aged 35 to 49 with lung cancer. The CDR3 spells CASTDRGDLTDTQYF. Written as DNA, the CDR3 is TGTGCCAGCACCGACCGAGGGGACCTCACAGATACGCAGTATTTT.